The source of this T cell receptor (beta chain) is a study of cytomegalovirus exposure and HLA in healthy donors (dated by TCRdb to the late 2010s). For context, the study as a whole: In an earlier analysis of several hundred of the donors, about 270 Gb of sequence data and 117 million unique TCR beta sequences from about 190 million T cells were reported. Along with the roughly 670-subject first cohort, a separate validation cohort of some 130 different subjects was used. In a later analysis, previously published TCR beta repertoires from roughly 710 donors were re-analyzed and high-resolution HLA genotyping was added so that TCR occurrence patterns could be studied. Five DR-DQ haplotypes were handled as single units for association and clustering because linkage in the cohort was strong. HLA typing covered class I and class II loci at four-digit resolution. On average, over 200,000 unique TCR beta nucleotide sequences were sequenced per donor among a few hundred genotyped donors of the cohort, with 15% to 20% of those sequences being non-productive. The number of donors typed differed by locus, with roughly 629-640 for A, B, C, DRB1 and DQB1, around 500 for DQA1, about 610 for DPA1, and around 430 for DPB1. The study profiled the T cell repertoires of more than 500 subjects by immunosequencing and related them to cytomegalovirus serostatus. To decide whether each TCR beta V gene segment behaved as functional or pseudogenic, an earlier analysis of some 600 of the donors relied on high-throughput TCR beta sequencing. High-throughput TCR immunosequencing, statistical association of individual TCRs with disease status, and machine learning were combined to predict cytomegalovirus infection status. In the later analysis, no new phenotypic data were used to find candidate immune exposures; instead, reliance was placed on TCR beta sequences and their occurrence across donors. Every discovery cohort repertoire had been produced on one sequencing platform. An early release covering roughly 580 HLA-typed donors comprised 300 to 350 gigabases of sequencing data and around 80 million unique TCR sequences. In a later genetic analysis, genome-wide SNP genotypes for about 65% of the 666 donors were used, and that subset was treated as a discovery cohort. Of the 350 to 450 genotyped donors, approximately 80% fell in the genetic ancestry cluster associated with self-reported Caucasian donors. The study was designed to test whether signatures of past pathogen exposure could be identified by cataloging public T cell receptors. Donor age, sex, ethnicity and CMV serostatus were compiled together with the repertoire data. What the work shows at the level of the full study, not this receptor alone: Linkage disequilibrium might explain the correlated functional status among segregating V segments, but an unknown experimental factor could not be ruled out. A few of the identified cytomegalovirus-associated TCR beta chains were confirmed in vitro to be specific for cytomegalovirus antigens. Most TCR sequences were seen in very few donors, while some public TCRs were found in many individuals. A further reported finding was that TCR beta sequences accurately predicted the HLA-A and HLA-B alleles for most subjects in the first cohort. When HLA alleles, especially DR and DQ, strongly co-occurred, TCR associations were difficult to assign to individual alleles. The cohort was sequenced for TCR beta chains only, and without alpha or paired-chain data the features that could be detected were limited. The only immune exposure information available for the cohort was CMV serostatus. The authors suggested that the approach could potentially be extended to other disease states and immunological phenotypes. The sequencing pipeline was judged likely to have produced a cluster of highly shared sequence variants as a technical artifact. A later genetic analysis associated a missense DCLRE1C variant with V-gene and J-gene trimming of TCR beta chains, and an independent cohort replicated the association. The 87-base-pair reads could not distinguish some IMGT-functional V segments, including TRBV6-2 and TRBV6-3, so those segments were excluded. In a later analysis, HLA-associated TCR beta chains were found to be more clonally expanded and to have lower generation probabilities than equally common non-associated chains. Compared with the roughly 600-donor mean, donors in an Asian-associated ancestry cluster had fewer N-insertions in productive TCRs, according to a later genetic analysis. Cytomegalovirus status was reported to be diagnosed by the classifier with high specificity and sensitivity in both the original and validation cohorts. In a later analysis, the rate of TCR association differed among HLA loci, with DRB1 alleles having the most associated TCRs and HLA-C alleles having the fewest. Because counts were too low, approximately 18 rarely observed V segments, including chromosome 9 orphons, were excluded from the earlier analysis of about 500 of the donors. Because HLA typing was unavailable for some donors at each locus, only the typed subset was used in association tests. At a false discovery rate of 0.05, a later analysis linked 16,000 or so TCR beta sequences to specific HLA alleles. According to a later analysis, parvovirus B19, influenza, CMV and Epstein-Barr virus appeared linked to several top co-occurrence clusters. In an earlier analysis of a few hundred of the donors, most TCR beta V segments were observed in productive rearrangements about 87% or about 30% of the time, broadly matching IMGT annotations. The study gave a list of about 150 TCR beta chains associated with cytomegalovirus. Presence/absence analyses assumed roughly uniform sequencing depth across donors, an assumption that may not hold. According to a later analysis, most CMV-associated TCR beta chains appeared to be HLA-restricted, and the HLA associations seemed to be driven largely by CMV exposure.

V and J are truncated by 4 bases and 0 bases respectively, leaving an intervening sequence of 19 bases. Based on the germline V gene, the CDR1 and CDR2 sequences are SGHVS and FQNEAQ. The CDR3 runs 17 residues from the cysteine to the phenylalanine. Only CDR3 DNA remains: 51 bases, in frame from the first base. This clone was observed a few times. What this receptor recognizes is not known. There are no base qualities to consult, and no much larger clone falls within one base. Library generation was performed with the immunoSEQ multiplex PCR assay. A mixture of 60 forward primers for TCR Vbeta segments and 13 reverse primers for TCR Jbeta segments was used in the multiplex PCR. A multiplex PCR assay on genomic DNA amplified the CDR3 region of rearranged TCR beta genes. Amplified TCR beta libraries were sequenced as 87-base-pair reads on the Illumina HiSeq System. As for the original processing: A later analysis tallied tens of millions of unique TCR beta chains across the 666 repertoires, and about 12 million of those chains were shared by two or more donors. To remove PCR and sequencing errors, raw reads were error-corrected and collapsed into unique sequences using a nearest-neighbor algorithm that merged closely related sequences. CDR3 sequences were aligned to IMGT reference sequences to assign V, D and J gene segments. For a sequence to be retained, a match of at least six nucleotides to both a V gene segment and a J gene segment was required. Rearrangements were classified as productive when the CDR3 lacked stop codons and remained in frame with V and J, and all other rearrangements were classified as non-productive. CDR3 was defined by IMGT convention, running from the second conserved V-encoded cysteine to the conserved J-encoded phenylalanine. In an earlier analysis of roughly 580 of the donors, sequences lacking an unambiguous match to a single V gene segment were excluded. An earlier analysis of several hundred of the donors called V segments functional above 56.7% productive rearrangements and segregating when the between-donor standard deviation exceeded 5%. To diagnose cytomegalovirus status from the catalog of TCR beta chain sequences, a statistical classification framework was built. In a later analysis, V and J genes were assigned by comparing TCR nucleotide sequences against IMGT/GENE-DB human TR gene sequences. In a later analysis, CDR3 sequences and most-parsimonious VDJ recombination scenarios were assigned using the TCRdist pipeline. In a later analysis, each TCR beta chain was defined by its CDR3 amino acid sequence together with its V-gene family, and reads lacking a unique V-gene family were excluded. As a way to deal with suspected cross-contamination and a sequencing artifact, a later analysis dropped roughly 620 nucleotide sequences that were highly shared and had low generation probability. A later analysis calculated a clonal expansion index for each public chain from normalized within-repertoire ranks of inferred template counts. A later analysis computed generation probabilities with a VDJ recombination model fitted to out-of-frame rearrangements, and checked the results against IGoR. In a later analysis, TCR-TCR, TCR-HLA and TCR-CMV co-occurrence was scored with hypergeometric tests, and a repertoire-size bias correction was applied to TCR pairs. A later analysis estimated false discovery rates by permuting HLA or CMV assignments 20 times. In a later analysis, co-occurring TCRs were grouped using DBSCAN, and TCRdist sequence similarity was added for clustering within HLA-allele-positive subsets. Repertoires with fewer than 30,000 or more than 120,000 public chains, plus five repertoires with anomalous nucleotide sharing, were excluded from co-occurrence clustering. Not all clones reach the TCRdb copy of this immuneACCESS table, which keeps in-frame sequences only. Checked studies attribute under half of the gap to unresolved V genes and leave the rest unexplained. That table is the source of V, J and clone size, and D and trimming were worked out from the DNA. The sample includes some 150,000 clones, with around three quarters observed a single time. The ten biggest clones cover under 7.5% of the sample.

The cohort comprised 550 to 700 healthy bone marrow donors. All cohort members were sampled while nominally healthy, although unrecorded immune exposures were likely present. The donor was CMV seropositive and was included in the group of 250 to 350 seropositive cohort members. A peripheral blood sample was collected from each donor, and TCR beta sequencing was performed on peripheral blood mononuclear cells. Genomic DNA extraction from the blood cell samples was performed with the Qiagen DNeasy Blood Extraction Kit. The sample comprised PBMCs. The sequence joins TRBV7-8 to TRBJ2-7, with a weak D call of TRBD2 (5 bases match). This TCR came from a man in his forties in good health and CMV-seropositive. The CDR3 in this case is CASSYVGSAGSSYEQYF. The DNA sequence is TGTGCCAGCAGCTACGTAGGGTCGGCTGGGAGCTCCTACGAGCAGTACTTC. The CDR3, completed at both ends by the reference TRBV7-8 and TRBJ2-7 genes, gives the full variable domain GAGVSQSPRYKVAKRGQDVALRCDPISGHVSLFWYQQALGQGPEFLTYFQNEAQLDKSGLPSDRFFAERPEGSVSTLKIQRTQQEDSAVYLCASSYVGSAGSSYEQYFGPGTRLTVT.